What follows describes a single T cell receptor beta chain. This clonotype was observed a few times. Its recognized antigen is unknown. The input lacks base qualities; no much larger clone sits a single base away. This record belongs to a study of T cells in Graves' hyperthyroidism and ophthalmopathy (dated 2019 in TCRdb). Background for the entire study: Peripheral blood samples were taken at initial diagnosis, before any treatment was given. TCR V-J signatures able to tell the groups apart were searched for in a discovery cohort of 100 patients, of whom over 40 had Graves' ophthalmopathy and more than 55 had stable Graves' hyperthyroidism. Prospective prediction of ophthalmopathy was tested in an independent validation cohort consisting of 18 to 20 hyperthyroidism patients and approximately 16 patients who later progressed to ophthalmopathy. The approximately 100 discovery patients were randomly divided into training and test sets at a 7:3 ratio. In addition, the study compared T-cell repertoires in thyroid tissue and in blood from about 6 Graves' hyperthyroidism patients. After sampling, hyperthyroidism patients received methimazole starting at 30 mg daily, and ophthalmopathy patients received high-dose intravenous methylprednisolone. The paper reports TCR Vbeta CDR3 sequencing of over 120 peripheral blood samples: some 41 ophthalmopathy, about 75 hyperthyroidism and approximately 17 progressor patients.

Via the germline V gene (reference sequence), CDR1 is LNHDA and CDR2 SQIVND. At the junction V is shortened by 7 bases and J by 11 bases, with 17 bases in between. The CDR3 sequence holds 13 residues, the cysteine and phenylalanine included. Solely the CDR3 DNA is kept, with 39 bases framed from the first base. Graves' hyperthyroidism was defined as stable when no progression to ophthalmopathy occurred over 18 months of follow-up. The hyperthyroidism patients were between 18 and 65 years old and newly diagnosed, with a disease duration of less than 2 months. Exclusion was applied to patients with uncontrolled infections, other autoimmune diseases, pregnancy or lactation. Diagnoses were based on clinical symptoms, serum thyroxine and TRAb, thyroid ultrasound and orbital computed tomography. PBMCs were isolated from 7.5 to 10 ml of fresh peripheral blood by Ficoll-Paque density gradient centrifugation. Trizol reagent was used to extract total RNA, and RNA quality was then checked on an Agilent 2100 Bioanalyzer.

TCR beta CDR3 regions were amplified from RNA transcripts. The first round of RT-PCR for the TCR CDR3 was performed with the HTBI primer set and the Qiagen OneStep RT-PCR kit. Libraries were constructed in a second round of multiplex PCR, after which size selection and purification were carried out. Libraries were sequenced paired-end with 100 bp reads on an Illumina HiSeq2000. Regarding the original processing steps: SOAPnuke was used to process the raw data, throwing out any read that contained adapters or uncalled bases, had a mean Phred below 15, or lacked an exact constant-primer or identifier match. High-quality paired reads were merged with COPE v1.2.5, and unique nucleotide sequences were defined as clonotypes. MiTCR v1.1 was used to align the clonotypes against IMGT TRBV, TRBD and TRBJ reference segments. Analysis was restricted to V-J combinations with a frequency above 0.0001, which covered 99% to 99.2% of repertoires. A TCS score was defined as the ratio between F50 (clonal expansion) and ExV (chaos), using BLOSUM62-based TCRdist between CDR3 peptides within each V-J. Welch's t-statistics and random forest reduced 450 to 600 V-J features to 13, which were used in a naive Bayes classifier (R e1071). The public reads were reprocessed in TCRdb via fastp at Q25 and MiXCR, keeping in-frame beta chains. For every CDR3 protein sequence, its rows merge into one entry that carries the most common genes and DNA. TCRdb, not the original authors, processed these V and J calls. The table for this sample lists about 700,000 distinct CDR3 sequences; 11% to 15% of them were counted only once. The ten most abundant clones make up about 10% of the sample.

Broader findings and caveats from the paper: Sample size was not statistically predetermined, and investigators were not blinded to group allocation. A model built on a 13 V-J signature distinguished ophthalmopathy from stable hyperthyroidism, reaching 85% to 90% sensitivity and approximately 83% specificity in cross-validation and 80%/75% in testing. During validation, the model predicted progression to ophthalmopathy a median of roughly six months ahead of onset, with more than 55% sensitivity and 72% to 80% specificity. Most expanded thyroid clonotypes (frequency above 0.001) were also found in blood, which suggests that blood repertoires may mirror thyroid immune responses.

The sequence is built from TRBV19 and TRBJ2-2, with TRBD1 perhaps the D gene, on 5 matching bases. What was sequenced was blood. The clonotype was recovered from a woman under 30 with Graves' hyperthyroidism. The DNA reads TGTGCCAGTAACCAGGGATTGGTCGGAGAGCTGTTTTTT. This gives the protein CASNQGLVGELFF.